Listed below are T cell receptor beta chains from one sample, sequenced in a study of T-cell memory formation after mild COVID-19. From the 5' RACE reads, TCRdb called clonotypes with MiXCR, one entry per CDR3 protein. The sample lists 300,000 to 400,000 distinct CDR3 sequences, 13% to 15% seen once, with around 21% in the top ten. Sequencing was performed on PBMCs or a T cell subset sorted from them (not recorded which). The receptors were sampled from a man between 18 and 29 years old who had mild COVID-19 (a few samples of this study predate the infection). Cell type and time point are not known. The conserved cysteine and the conserved F or W are not part of the CDR3 here. A D gene is named only where the DNA matches it firmly.

TRBJ2-7,.,TRBV5-5,ASSRTESSYEQY
TRBJ2-5,.,TRBV7-2,ASSLVSRNQETQY
TRBJ2-3,.,TRBV7-2,ASSLATVGTDTQY
TRBJ2-7,TRBD2,TRBV10-3,ATHGGETYEQY
TRBJ2-7,.,TRBV6-2/TRBV6-3,ASSYWGTYEQY
TRBJ1-2,.,TRBV12-3/TRBV12-4,ASSLGPDYGYT
TRBJ1-1,TRBD1,TRBV20-1,SASGTANTEAF
TRBJ2-1,TRBD2,TRBV2,ASRRTSGGYEQF
TRBJ1-1,.,TRBV6-5,ASSQRQLMGAF
TRBJ1-6,TRBD1,TRBV14,ASSQDRQGEPLH
TRBJ2-4,.,TRBV20-1,SADRGAAKNIQY